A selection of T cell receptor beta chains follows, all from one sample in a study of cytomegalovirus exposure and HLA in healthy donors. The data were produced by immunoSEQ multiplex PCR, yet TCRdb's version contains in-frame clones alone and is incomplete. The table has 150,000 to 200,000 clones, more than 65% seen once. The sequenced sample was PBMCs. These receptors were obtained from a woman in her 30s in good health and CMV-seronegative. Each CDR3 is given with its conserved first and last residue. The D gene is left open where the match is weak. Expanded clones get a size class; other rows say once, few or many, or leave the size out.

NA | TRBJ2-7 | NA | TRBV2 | CASRGGLASYEQYF | TGTGCCAGCAGGGGCGGGCTGGCCTCCTACGAGCAGTACTTC
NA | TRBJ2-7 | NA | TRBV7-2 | CASSSRGTEDEQYF | TGTGCCAGCAGCTCGAGAGGAACGGAGGACGAGCAGTACTTC
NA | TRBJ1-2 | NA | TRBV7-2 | CASSLVRNYGYTF | TGTGCCAGCAGCTTAGTCAGGAACTATGGCTACACCTTC
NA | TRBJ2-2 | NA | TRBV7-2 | CASSSSGYPGELFF | TGTGCCAGCAGCTCATCAGGGTATCCCGGGGAGCTGTTTTTT
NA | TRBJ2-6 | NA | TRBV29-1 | CSAAGGIGANVLTF | TGCAGCGCGGCAGGGGGGATAGGGGCCAACGTCCTGACTTTC
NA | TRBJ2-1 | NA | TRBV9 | CASSVGPGTPLYNEQFF | TGTGCCAGCAGCGTAGGTCCCGGGACTCCCTTGTACAATGAGCAGTTCTTC
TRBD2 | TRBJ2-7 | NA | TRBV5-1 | CASSPYPGTSGRISEQYF | TGCGCCAGCAGCCCCTACCCCGGGACTAGCGGGAGGATCAGTGAGCAGTACTTC
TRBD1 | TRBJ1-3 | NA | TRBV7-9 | CASSLTGQQLGNTIYF | TGTGCCAGCAGCCTGACGGGACAGCAACTTGGAAACACCATATATTTT
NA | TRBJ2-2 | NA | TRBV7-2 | CASSLRSEGGELFF | TGTGCCAGCAGCTTAAGGTCGGAGGGGGGGGAGCTGTTTTTT
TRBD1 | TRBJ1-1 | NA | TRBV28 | CASSLLTGGAGRAFF | TGTGCCAGCAGTTTATTGACAGGGGGGGCTGGGAGGGCTTTCTTT
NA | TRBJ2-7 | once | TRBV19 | CASSWGDLTQGEQYF | TGTGCCAGTAGCTGGGGGGACCTCACTCAGGGCGAGCAGTACTTC
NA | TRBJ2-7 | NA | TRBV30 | CAWSVSVSSYEQYF | TGTGCCTGGAGTGTAAGTGTGAGCTCCTACGAGCAGTACTTC
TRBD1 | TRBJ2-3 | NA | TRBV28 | CASSPTGMGTDTQYF | TGTGCCAGCAGCCCGACAGGGATGGGCACAGATACGCAGTATTTT
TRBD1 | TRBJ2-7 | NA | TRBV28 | CASTTGGDEQYF | TGTGCCAGCACCACAGGGGGCGACGAGCAGTACTTC
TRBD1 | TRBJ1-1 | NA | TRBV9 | CASSGGQVMNTEAFF | TGTGCCAGCAGCGGGGGACAGGTCATGAACACTGAAGCTTTCTTT
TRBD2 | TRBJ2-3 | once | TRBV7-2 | CASSLEGGRSDTQYF | TGTGCCAGCAGCTTAGAGGGCGGGAGGTCAGATACGCAGTATTTT
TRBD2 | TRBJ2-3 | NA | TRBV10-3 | CATVTSVSTDTQYF | TGTGCCACCGTGACTAGCGTGAGCACAGATACGCAGTATTTT
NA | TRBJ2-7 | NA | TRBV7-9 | CASSKDSYEQYF | TGTGCCAGCAGCAAAGACAGCTACGAGCAGTACTTC
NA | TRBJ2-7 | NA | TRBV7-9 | CASSDPTDSYEQYF | TGTGCCAGCAGCGACCCGACAGACTCCTACGAGCAGTACTTC
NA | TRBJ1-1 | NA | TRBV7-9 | CASSPPDTEAFF | TGTGCCAGCAGCCCCCCGGACACTGAAGCTTTCTTT
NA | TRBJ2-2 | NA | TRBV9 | CASSVIGGPANTGELFF | TGTGCCAGCAGCGTGATCGGGGGGCCGGCGAACACCGGGGAGCTGTTTTTT
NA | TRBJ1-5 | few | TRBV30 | CALAGGGNQPQHF | TGTGCCTTAGCCGGAGGGGGCAATCAGCCCCAGCATTTT
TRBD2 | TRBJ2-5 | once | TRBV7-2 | CASSSPIGGRARETQYF | TGTGCCAGCAGCTCCCCCATCGGCGGGAGGGCCCGGGAGACCCAGTACTTC
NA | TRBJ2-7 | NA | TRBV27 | CASSLSSLGLSEQYF | TGTGCCAGCAGTTTATCCAGCCTCGGGTTGAGCGAGCAGTACTTC
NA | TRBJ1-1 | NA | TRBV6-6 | CASSLNQGNTEAFF | TGTGCCAGCAGTTTGAACCAGGGGAATACTGAAGCTTTCTTT
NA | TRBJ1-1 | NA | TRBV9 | CASSVEGGDEAFF | TGTGCCAGCAGCGTAGAGGGGGGGGATGAAGCTTTCTTT
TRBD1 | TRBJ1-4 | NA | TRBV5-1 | CASSSRQGGKLFF | TGCGCCAGCAGCTCCCGACAGGGTGGAAAACTGTTTTTT
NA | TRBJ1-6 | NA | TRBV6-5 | CASSYVTGDNSPLHF | TGTGCCAGCAGTTACGTGACCGGAGATAATTCACCCCTCCACTTT
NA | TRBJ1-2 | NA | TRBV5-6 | CASSLERITNYGYTF | TGTGCCAGCAGCTTGGAGCGGATCACTAACTATGGCTACACCTTC
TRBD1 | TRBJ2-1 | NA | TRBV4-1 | CASSQDPPWDRGRNEQFF | TGCGCCAGCAGCCAAGATCCCCCCTGGGACAGGGGCAGAAATGAGCAGTTCTTC
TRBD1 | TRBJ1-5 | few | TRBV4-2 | CASSHADRGSQQPQHF | TGTGCCAGCAGCCACGCCGACAGGGGATCGCAGCAGCCCCAGCATTTT
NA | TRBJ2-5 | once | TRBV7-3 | CASSWGVSETQYF | TGTGCCAGCAGTTGGGGGGTCTCAGAGACCCAGTACTTC
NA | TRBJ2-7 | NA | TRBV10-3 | CATRGSTSHDEQYF | TGTGCCACCAGGGGGTCGACTAGCCACGACGAGCAGTACTTC
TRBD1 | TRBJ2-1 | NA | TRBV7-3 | CASSPQGGPAGNEQFF | TGTGCCAGCAGCCCGCAAGGGGGCCCCGCGGGCAATGAGCAGTTCTTC
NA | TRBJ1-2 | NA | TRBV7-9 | CASSLESFNYGYTF | TGTGCCAGCAGCTTAGAGAGCTTTAACTATGGCTACACCTTC
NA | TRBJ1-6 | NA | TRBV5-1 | CASSLDPRGHGNSPLHF | TGCGCCAGCAGCTTGGACCCCCGAGGACACGGGAATTCACCCCTCCACTTT
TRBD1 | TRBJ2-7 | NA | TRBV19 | CASSKGQDLYEQYF | TGTGCCAGTAGCAAAGGACAGGATCTCTACGAGCAGTACTTC
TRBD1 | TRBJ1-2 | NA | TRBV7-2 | CASSPGQNYGYTF | TGTGCCAGCAGCCCGGGACAGAACTATGGCTACACCTTC
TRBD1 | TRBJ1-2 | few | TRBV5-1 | CASGDRGDYGYTF | TGCGCCAGCGGGGACAGGGGGGACTATGGCTACACCTTC
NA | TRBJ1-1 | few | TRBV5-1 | CASSAGGSWTEAFF | TGCGCCAGCAGCGCCGGTGGGAGTTGGACTGAAGCTTTCTTT
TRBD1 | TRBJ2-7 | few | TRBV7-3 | CASSSGTGGEQYF | TGTGCCAGCAGCTCGGGGACAGGGGGCGAGCAGTACTTC
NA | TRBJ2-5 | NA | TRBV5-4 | CASSSWSYRVPFTETQYF | TGTGCCAGCAGCTCCTGGTCCTACCGAGTCCCTTTCACAGAGACCCAGTACTTC
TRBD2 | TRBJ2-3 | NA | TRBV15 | CATSREVSGGPSTDTQYF | TGTGCCACCAGCAGAGAAGTGAGCGGGGGGCCAAGCACAGATACGCAGTATTTT
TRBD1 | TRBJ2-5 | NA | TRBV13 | CASSRQRTGPETQYF | TGTGCCAGCAGCCGCCAACGGACAGGGCCGGAGACCCAGTACTTC
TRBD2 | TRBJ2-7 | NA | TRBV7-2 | CASSGGVVYEQYF | TGTGCCAGCAGTGGGGGGGTAGTCTACGAGCAGTACTTC
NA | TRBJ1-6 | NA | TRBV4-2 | CASSQNTRTGDSPLHF | TGTGCCAGCAGCCAAAATACACGGACTGGGGATTCACCCCTCCACTTT
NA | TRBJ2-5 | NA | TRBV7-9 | CASSLGSAAQETQYF | TGTGCCAGCAGCTTAGGTTCAGCGGCCCAAGAGACCCAGTACTTC
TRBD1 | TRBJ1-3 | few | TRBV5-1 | CASSLEPDRGGNTIYF | TGCGCCAGCAGCTTGGAACCGGACAGGGGCGGCAACACCATATATTTT
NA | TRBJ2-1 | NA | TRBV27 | CASSWDLRYNEQFF | TGTGCCAGCAGCTGGGACTTAAGATACAATGAGCAGTTCTTC
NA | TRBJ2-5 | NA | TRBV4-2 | CASSQDPSSETQYF | TGTGCCAGCAGCCAAGATCCCAGTAGCGAGACCCAGTACTTC
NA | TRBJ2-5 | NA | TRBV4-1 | CASSLTGPETQYF | TGCGCCAGCAGCCTCACAGGGCCGGAGACCCAGTACTTC
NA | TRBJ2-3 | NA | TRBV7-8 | CASSQPTGSGQYF | TGTGCCAGCAGCCAACCTACGGGAAGCGGGCAGTATTTT
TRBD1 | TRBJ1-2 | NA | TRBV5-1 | CASSRTGVNYGYTF | TGCGCCAGCAGCAGGACAGGGGTTAACTATGGCTACACCTTC
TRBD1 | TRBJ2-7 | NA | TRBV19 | CASSTPGTAYEQYF | TGTGCCAGTAGTACCCCCGGGACAGCCTACGAGCAGTACTTC
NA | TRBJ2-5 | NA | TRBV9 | CASSVAGKPQETQYF | TGTGCCAGCAGCGTAGCGGGGAAACCACAAGAGACCCAGTACTTC